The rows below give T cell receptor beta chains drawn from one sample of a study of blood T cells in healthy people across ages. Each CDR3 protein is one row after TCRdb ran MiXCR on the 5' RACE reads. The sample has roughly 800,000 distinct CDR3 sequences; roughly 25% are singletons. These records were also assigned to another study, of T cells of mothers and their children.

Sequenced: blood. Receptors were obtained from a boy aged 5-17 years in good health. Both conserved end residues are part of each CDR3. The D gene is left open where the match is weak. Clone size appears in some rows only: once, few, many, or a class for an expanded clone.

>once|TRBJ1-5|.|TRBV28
CAIKTGRNQPQHF
TGTGCCATCAAGACCGGACGGAATCAGCCCCAGCATTTT
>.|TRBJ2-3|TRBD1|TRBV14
CASSQANRGQFRDTQYF
TGTGCCAGCAGCCAGGCCAACAGGGGGCAATTTAGGGATACGCAGTATTTT
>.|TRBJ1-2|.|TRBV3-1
CASSQPRGSAKGYGYTF
TGTGCCAGCAGCCAACCCCGCGGGTCAGCAAAGGGGTATGGCTACACCTTC
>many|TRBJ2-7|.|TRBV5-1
CASSSSWGDLYEQYF
TGCGCCAGCAGCTCGAGCTGGGGGGATCTGTACGAGCAGTACTTC
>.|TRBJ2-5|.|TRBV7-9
CASSGQWGETQYF
TGTGCCAGCAGCGGACAGTGGGGGGAGACCCAGTACTTC
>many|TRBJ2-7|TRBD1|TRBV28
CASSPDRDEQYF
TGTGCCAGCAGCCCCGACAGGGACGAGCAGTACTTC
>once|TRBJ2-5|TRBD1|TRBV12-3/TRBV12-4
CASSPGTGIWETQYF
TGTGCCAGCAGTCCAGGGACAGGGATTTGGGAGACCCAGTACTTC
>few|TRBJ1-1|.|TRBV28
CASSDGTAVDTEAFF
TGTGCCAGCAGCGACGGAACAGCGGTTGACACTGAAGCTTTCTTT
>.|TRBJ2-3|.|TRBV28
CASSPFEDTQYF
TGTGCCAGCAGCCCCTTTGAAGATACGCAGTATTTT
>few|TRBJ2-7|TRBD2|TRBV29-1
CSVAGGKDYEQYF
TGCAGCGTTGCGGGGGGGAAGGACTACGAGCAGTACTTC
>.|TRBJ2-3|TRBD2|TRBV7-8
CASSPHLSGRGPDTQYF
TGTGCCAGCAGCCCACACCTAAGCGGGAGGGGACCAGATACGCAGTATTTT
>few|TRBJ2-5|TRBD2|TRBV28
CARSLLAGRKTQYF
TGTGCCCGCAGTCTACTAGCGGGACGGAAGACCCAGTACTTC
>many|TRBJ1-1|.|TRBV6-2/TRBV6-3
CASRTGVTTEAFF
TGTGCCAGCAGGACGGGGGTGACCACTGAAGCTTTCTTT
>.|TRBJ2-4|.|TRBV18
CASSPPVVEGVAKNIQYF
TGTGCCAGCTCACCACCGGTAGTAGAAGGGGTAGCCAAAAACATTCAGTACTTC
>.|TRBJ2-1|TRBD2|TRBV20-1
CSARDLSGGPYNEQFF
TGCAGTGCTAGAGATCTGAGCGGGGGTCCCTACAATGAGCAGTTCTTC
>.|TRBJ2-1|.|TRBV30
CAWDPGGSYNEQFF
TGTGCCTGGGACCCAGGGGGGTCATACAATGAGCAGTTCTTC
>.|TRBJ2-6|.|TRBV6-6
CASRARPGSGANVLTF
TGTGCCAGCAGAGCCAGGCCGGGGTCTGGGGCCAACGTCCTGACTTTC
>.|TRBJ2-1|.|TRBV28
CASTPTDREYNEQFF
TGTGCCAGCACCCCCACCGACCGGGAGTACAATGAGCAGTTCTTC
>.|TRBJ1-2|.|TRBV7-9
CASSLAPRDGHYGYTF
TGTGCCAGCAGCTTAGCCCCCCGGGACGGCCACTATGGCTACACCTTC
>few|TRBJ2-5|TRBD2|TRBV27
CASSLYSGRILETQYF
TGTGCCAGCAGTTTATATAGCGGGAGAATTCTAGAGACCCAGTACTTC
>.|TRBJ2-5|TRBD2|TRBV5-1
CASSSPRGSGRAATFETQYF
TGCGCCAGCAGCTCGCCCCGCGGGAGCGGGAGGGCTGCTACTTTTGAGACCCAGTACTTC
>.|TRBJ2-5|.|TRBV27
CASSLSAGSPETQYF
TGTGCCAGCAGTTTATCGGCCGGATCTCCGGAGACCCAGTACTTC
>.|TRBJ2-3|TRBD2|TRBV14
CASSRKRTSGEVSDTQYF
TGTGCCAGCAGCCGAAAAAGGACTAGCGGGGAGGTATCAGATACGCAGTATTTT
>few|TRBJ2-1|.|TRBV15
CATSMDGRDEQFF
TGTGCCACCAGCATGGATGGCAGGGACGAGCAGTTCTTC
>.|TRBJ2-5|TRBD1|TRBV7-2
CASSLGDRDRETQYF
TGTGCTAGCAGCTTAGGGGACAGGGATAGGGAGACCCAGTACTTC
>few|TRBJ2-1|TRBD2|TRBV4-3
CASSPMTSGRDVEQFF
TGCGCCAGCAGCCCCATGACTAGCGGGAGGGATGTTGAGCAGTTCTTC
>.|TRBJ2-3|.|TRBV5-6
CASSRTTGGTQYF
TGTGCCAGCAGCCGGACGACCGGTGGGACGCAGTATTTT
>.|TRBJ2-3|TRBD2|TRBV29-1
CSVNSGRSTDTQYF
TGCAGCGTTAATAGCGGGAGGAGCACAGATACGCAGTATTTT
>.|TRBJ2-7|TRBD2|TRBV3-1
CASSQGASGGHEQYF
TGTGCCAGCAGCCAAGGAGCTAGCGGGGGCCACGAGCAGTACTTC
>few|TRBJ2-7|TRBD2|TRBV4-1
CASSQERAGGGLLYEQYF
TGCGCCAGCAGCCAGGAGCGGGCCGGGGGGGGGCTACTCTACGAGCAGTACTTC
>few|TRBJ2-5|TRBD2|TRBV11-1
CASRHISGTAETQYF
TGTGCCAGCAGACACATTAGCGGGACCGCAGAGACCCAGTACTTC
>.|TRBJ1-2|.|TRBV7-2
CASSLAGTAYGYTF
TGTGCCAGCAGTCTGGCAGGGACGGCGTATGGCTACACCTTC
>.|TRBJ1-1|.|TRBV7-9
CASSLDGRITEAFF
TGTGCCAGCAGCTTAGACGGGAGAATCACTGAAGCTTTCTTT
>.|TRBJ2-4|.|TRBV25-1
CASSDSGAKNIQYF
TGTGCCAGCAGTGATTCTGGCGCCAAAAACATTCAGTACTTC
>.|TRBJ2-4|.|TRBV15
CATSRDERENKHIQYF
TGTGCCACCAGCAGAGATGAACGGGAGAACAAACACATTCAGTACTTC
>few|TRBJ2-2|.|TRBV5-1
CASMALTGELFF
TGCGCCAGCATGGCGCTCACCGGGGAGCTGTTTTTT
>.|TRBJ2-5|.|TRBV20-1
CSAVTEETQYF
TGCAGTGCTGTGACAGAAGAGACCCAGTACTTC
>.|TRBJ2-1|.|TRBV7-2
CAAAARAGNEQFF
TGTGCGGCAGCAGCTCGGGCCGGAAATGAGCAGTTCTTC
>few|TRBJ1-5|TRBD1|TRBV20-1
CSVPGQANNQPQHF
TGCAGTGTTCCGGGACAGGCTAACAATCAGCCCCAGCATTTT
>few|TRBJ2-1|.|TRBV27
CASSLNDF
TGTGCCAGCAGTTTAAACGACTTC
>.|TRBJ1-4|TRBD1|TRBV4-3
CASSRRGPGQGNEKLFF
TGCGCCAGCAGCCGCCGGGGACCGGGACAGGGGAATGAAAAACTGTTTTTT
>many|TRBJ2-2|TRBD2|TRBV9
CASSPRTSGATGELFF
TGTGCCAGCAGCCCTCGGACTAGCGGGGCCACCGGGGAGCTGTTTTTT
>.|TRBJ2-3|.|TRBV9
CASSGRGATDTQYF
TGTGCCAGCAGCGGGAGGGGGGCAACAGATACGCAGTATTTT
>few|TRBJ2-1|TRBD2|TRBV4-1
CAGSFSGSSYNEQFF
TGCGCCGGCAGCTTTAGCGGGAGTTCCTACAATGAGCAGTTCTTC
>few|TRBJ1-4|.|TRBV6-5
CASSPSGQGKKLFF
TGTGCCAGCAGTCCCTCGGGGCAGGGGAAAAAACTGTTTTTT
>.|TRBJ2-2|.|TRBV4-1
CASSQVALSDGELFF
TGCGCCAGCAGCCAAGTCGCACTAAGCGACGGGGAGCTGTTTTTT
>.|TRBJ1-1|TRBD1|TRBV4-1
CASSQVPGGRVTEAFF
TGCGCCAGCAGCCAGGTCCCAGGGGGAAGGGTCACTGAAGCTTTCTTT
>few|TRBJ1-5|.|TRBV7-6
CASSLARGFLHF
TGTGCCAGCAGCTTAGCGCGCGGGTTTCTGCATTTT
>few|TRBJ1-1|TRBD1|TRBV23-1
CASSRYRGRLNTEAFF
TGCGCCAGCAGTCGGTACAGGGGGAGGCTGAACACTGAAGCTTTCTTT
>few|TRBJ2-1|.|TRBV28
CASRDEDSSYNEQFF
TGTGCCAGCAGAGACGAGGATAGCTCCTACAATGAGCAGTTCTTC
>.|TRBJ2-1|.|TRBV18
CASSPPDSGGGSSYNEQFF
TGTGCCAGCTCACCACCGGATTCTGGGGGAGGCAGCTCCTACAATGAGCAGTTCTTC
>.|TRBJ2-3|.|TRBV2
CASSPAEWADTQYF
TGTGCCAGCAGTCCGGCAGAATGGGCGGATACGCAGTATTTT
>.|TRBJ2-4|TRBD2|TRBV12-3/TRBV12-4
CASRGLAGVSDIQYF
TGTGCCAGCAGAGGACTAGCGGGAGTGTCGGACATTCAGTACTTC
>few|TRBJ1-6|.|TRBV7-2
CASSLSISGSPLHF
TGTGCCAGCAGCTTATCAATAAGTGGGTCACCCCTCCACTTT
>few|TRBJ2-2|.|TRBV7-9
CASSRIGGNTGELFF
TGTGCCAGCAGCCGCATCGGGGGGAACACCGGGGAGCTGTTTTTT
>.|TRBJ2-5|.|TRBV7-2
CASSGRQVEETQYF
TGTGCCAGCAGCGGCCGACAGGTTGAAGAGACCCAGTACTTC